A single sample is the source of the 31 T cell receptor beta chains below, sequenced in a study of T cell repertoires in cytomegalovirus infection. From the reads, TCRdb called clonotypes with MiXCR, one entry per CDR3 protein. The table includes about 830,000 distinct CDR3 sequences, around a third detected once. Their recognized antigens are unknown. This specimen was cultured CD8+ T cells from PBMCs, taken from culture after CMV antigen stimulation. All receptors derive from a human donor in good health (CMV status not recorded). Some clones in this sample may be carry-over from other donors' samples.

This clonotype was detected a few times. The chain employs TRBV7-9 and TRBJ2-7, with 9 nucleotides matching TRBD1. The V gene end was trimmed by 5 bases and the J gene end by 5 bases; junction bases not matched to a gene: 7. CDR3 length: 14 amino acids. CDR1 SEHNR and CDR2 FQNEAQ come from the germline V gene (reference sequence). The CDR3 protein is CASSPGQGIDEQYF. For the CDR3, the DNA is TGTGCCAGCAGCCCGGGACAGGGAATTGACGAGCAGTACTTC.

The table lists this clonotype with a few counts. V usage is TRBV28 and J usage is TRBJ1-1, with 8 bases matching TRBD1. The CDR3 loop spans 15 amino acids. With V trimmed by 6 bases and J by 1 base, 7 bases remained unmatched. Germline-derived CDR1 and CDR2 are MDHEN and SYDVKM. DNA for the CDR3: TGTGCCAGCAGCCATTGGACAGGGAGGAACACTGAAGCTTTCTTT. Translated, it gives CASSHWTGRNTEAFF.

This clonotype was seen ten or more times. The chain recombines TRBV7-9 with TRBJ1-2; D gene uncertain. From germline, CDR1 is SEHNR and CDR2 FQNEAQ (reference sequence). V lost 1 base and J 3 bases, leaving 6 bases between the germline ends. CDR3 length equals 13 residues. The CDR3 loop is CASSLGSDYGYTF. In nucleotides, the CDR3 is TGTGCCAGCAGCTTAGGGAGCGACTATGGCTACACCTTC.

This clonotype was recorded a few times. The CDR3 sequence: CASSSQTPTGGVYEQYF. The CDR3 DNA is TGTGCCAGCAGCTCACAGACTCCGACAGGGGGCGTTTACGAGCAGTACTTC. The rearrangement links TRBV7-9 to TRBJ2-7; 10 bases are shared with TRBD1. The CDR3 spans 17 residues. Germline V gives CDR1 SEHNR, CDR2 FQNEAQ (reference sequence). The ends lost 4 bases at V and 4 bases at J; junction bases unmatched: 13.

The rearrangement uses TRBV5-4 and TRBJ1-2; 11 bases are shared with TRBD1. Germline CDR1 SGHNT, CDR2 YYREEE (reference sequence). The CDR3 totals 17 residues. Trimming removed 4 bases from V and 0 bases from J; junction bases left unmatched: 8. In DNA, the CDR3 is TGTGCCAGCAGCCCGAGGGACAGGGGGATTTCTAACTATGGCTACACCTTC. As protein: CASSPRDRGISNYGYTF.

This chain links TRBV2 with TRBJ2-1; D ambiguous. The germline V gene has CDR1 SNHLY and CDR2 FYNNEI. With 8 bases removed from V and 5 bases from J, the gap between germline ends came to 4 bases. This CDR3 is 10 amino acids long. The CDR3: CASVNNEQFF. CDR3 bases: TGTGCCAGCGTAAACAATGAGCAGTTCTTC.

The V gene is TRBV27, the J gene TRBJ2-1; D is perhaps TRBD1 or TRBD2 (5 bases each). The V gene's germline CDR1 is MNHEY and CDR2 SMNVEV (reference sequence). V was clipped by 0 bases and J by 3 bases, with 15 bases between them. The CDR3 covers 17 residues. DNA for the CDR3: TGTGCCAGCAGTTTATCGAGGGGCTCGATCCACTACAATGAGCAGTTCTTC. The encoded protein is CASSLSRGSIHYNEQFF.

The V gene is TRBV13, the J gene TRBJ1-4, with D unclear. V lost 4 bases to trimming and J lost 3 bases, with 12 bases between them. Germline V gene sequence: CDR1 PRHDT, CDR2 FYEKMQ (reference sequence). This CDR3 comprises 15 residues. The CDR3 region is CASSYETDSNEKLFF. As DNA, the CDR3 is TGTGCCAGCAGCTACGAAACAGATTCTAATGAAAAACTGTTTTTT.

This chain connects TRBV28 to TRBJ1-5; perhaps TRBD1 as D (5 bases). Germline assignment: CDR1 MDHEN and CDR2 SYDVKM. CDR3 length: 17 amino acids. V dropped 2 bases and J dropped 0 bases, with 14 bases sitting between them. CDR3 sequence (DNA): TGTGCCAGCAGTTTAGGAGGCAGGGATTTTAGCAATCAGCCCCAGCATTTT. This gives the protein CASSLGGRDFSNQPQHF.

This clonotype came up a few times. The chain couples TRBV27 to TRBJ1-6, with a weak D call TRBD1 (6 bases). Germline V CDR1 and CDR2: MNHEY, SMNVEV (reference sequence). Trimming took 6 bases from V and 7 from J, leaving 13 bases between them. This CDR3 region has 14 residues. This CDR3 reads CASSFGDTNSPLHF. CDR3 in DNA: TGTGCCAGCAGCTTCGGGGACACGAATTCACCCCTCCACTTT.

Concerning this clonotype: At one end the junction does not follow the germline gene, possibly because of a read error. This chain joins TRBV9 and TRBJ2-1, with D perhaps matching TRBD2 (7 bases). This CDR3 is built from 17 residues. Germline V gene lookup returns CDR1 SGDLS and CDR2 YYNGEE. The CDR3 region has the DNA TGTGCCAGCGGCGTAGAGGGGGGGGTCAGCTCCTACAATGAGCAGTTCTTC. Protein: CASGVEGGVSSYNEQFF. Based on the CDR3 plus reference TRBV9 and TRBJ2-1, the full variable domain is DSGVTQTPKHLITATGQRVTLRCSPRSGDLSVYWYQQSLDQGLQFLIQYYNGEERAKGNILERFSAQQFPDLHSELNLSSLELGDSALYFCASGVEGGVSSYNEQFFGPGTRLTVL.

The chain has TRBV27 and TRBJ1-1; a possible D gene is TRBD1 (5 bases). There are 14 residues in the CDR3. Between the trimmed V and J ends, which lost 5 bases and 8 bases, there was a span of 18 bases. The germline CDR1 and CDR2 sequences are MNHEY and SMNVEV (reference sequence). Here the CDR3 reads CASSPNPRVSEAFF. For the CDR3, the DNA is TGTGCCAGCAGTCCCAACCCCAGGGTTTCCGAAGCTTTCTTT.

This clonotype has at least ten counts. The chain recombines TRBV7-8 with TRBJ2-5; TRBD2 might be the D (6 bases). The germline V and J ends were trimmed by 2 bases and 2 bases, with 15 bases remaining between them. This CDR3 has 16 residues. CDR1 and CDR2 (germline): SGHVS, FQNEAQ. CDR3 loop: CASSLNVGRGQETQYF. The DNA of the CDR3 is TGTGCCAGCAGCTTAAATGTCGGCCGGGGGCAAGAGACCCAGTACTTC.

A few counts support this clonotype. This sequence joins TRBV19 and TRBJ1-5, with 9 nucleotides matching TRBD1. Germline values: CDR1 LNHDA, CDR2 SQIVND (reference sequence). V dropped 8 bases and J dropped 4; count of bases not matched to a gene: 3. The CDR3 loop spans 13 amino acids. Here the CDR3 DNA reads TGTGCCAGTGAAGGGACAGGGAATCAGCCCCAGCATTTT. This codes for CASEGTGNQPQHF.

The chain is built from TRBV7-6 and TRBJ1-5; D not resolved. CDR1 and CDR2 (germline): SGHVS, FNYEAQ. The V and J ends lost 6 bases and 11 bases respectively, with 17 bases between them. The CDR3 spans 13 residues. CDR3 region: CASSLPNQLTQHF. In nucleotides, the CDR3 is TGTGCCAGCAGTTTACCAAATCAGTTGACCCAGCATTTT.

This clonotype has at least ten counts. DNA for the CDR3: TGTGCCAGCAGTTCGGGACTAGCGGGGGGGCCTGCCCAAGAGACCCAGTACTTC. Amino acids: CASSSGLAGGPAQETQYF. The chain links TRBV12-3 or TRBV12-4 to TRBJ2-5; 16 bases line up with TRBD2. CDR3 length: 18 amino acids. After removal of 4 bases from V and 1 base from J, the junction contained 6 bases not matched to a gene.

The chain carries TRBV12-3 or TRBV12-4 and TRBJ2-2, with D maybe TRBD2 (5 bases). The CDR3 runs to 13 residues. Trimming left V 9 bases short and J 4 bases short, with 12 bases between. The chain's CDR3 is CARTDAGTGELFF. The CDR3 region has the DNA TGTGCCAGAACCGACGCGGGCACCGGGGAGCTGTTTTTT.

CDR3: CASSPQGSSWGGIISIDEQFF. Here the CDR3 DNA reads TGCGCCAGCAGCCCACAAGGCTCTAGCTGGGGGGGGATTATTTCCATCGATGAGCAGTTCTTC. This chain uses TRBV4-1 with TRBJ2-1; 7 nucleotides agree with TRBD2. The CDR3 runs 21 residues. Trimming removed 4 bases from V and 8 bases from J; junction bases left unmatched: 29. Germline loops: CDR1 MGHRA, CDR2 YSYEKL.

Comment on this clonotype: Compared with germline, one end of the junction differs, possibly owing to a read error. The chain has TRBV7-2 and TRBJ2-5; possible D gene TRBD1, 5 bases. Germline-derived CDR1 and CDR2 are SGHTA and FQGNSA. This CDR3 has 15 amino acids. In DNA form, the CDR3 reads TGTGCCAGCAGATTAGGTGCAGGGTTCCAAGAGACCCAGTACTTC. It encodes CASRLGAGFQETQYF.

This clonotype has a handful of counts. The V and J genes are TRBV6-1 and TRBJ1-6, with 7 bases lining up with TRBD1. The CDR3 extends over 16 amino acids. CDR1 is MNHNS and CDR2 is SASEGT in the germline V gene. The V and J ends lost 5 bases and 0 bases, in that order; junction bases with no gene match: 4. CDR3 DNA sequence: TGTGCCAGCAGTTCAGGGGGAAGCTCCTATAATTCACCCCTCCACTTT. As protein: CASSSGGSSYNSPLHF.

In its sample, this clonotype was seen many times. The chain links TRBV7-8 to TRBJ2-1; unclear D gene. V was pared by 2 bases and J by 0 bases, with 23 bases between. The CDR3 is 20 amino acids. Germline V gives CDR1 SGHVS, CDR2 FQNEAQ. The CDR3: CASSLPAEGRPPPSYNEQFF. CDR3 nucleotide sequence: TGTGCCAGCAGCTTACCGGCTGAAGGACGGCCACCCCCCTCCTACAATGAGCAGTTCTTC.

Remarks on this clonotype: Being one base from a much bigger clone, this may be a read error. The rearrangement joins TRBV7-6 to TRBJ1-1, with unresolved D. Trimming cost V 0 bases and J 1 base, with 15 bases left between them. The CDR3 sequence is 17 residues long. Germline CDR1 SGHVS, CDR2 FNYEAQ. CDR3 bases: TGTGCCAGCAGCTTAGCTTCGTCGATCAGTCCGAACACTGAAGCTTTCTTT. Protein product: CASSLASSISPNTEAFF. Looking up the rest from reference TRBV7-6 and TRBJ1-1 gives the full variable domain: GAGVSQSPRYKVTKRGQDVALRCDPISGHVSLYWYRQALGQGPEFLTYFNYEAQQDKSGLPNDRFSAERPEGSISTLTIQRTEQRDSAMYRCASSLASSISPNTEAFFGQGTRLTVV.

Concerning this clonotype itself: Just one base apart from a much larger clone, this may be a read error. The chain combines TRBV12-3 or TRBV12-4 with TRBJ2-3; D possibly corresponds to TRBD2 (6 bases). CDR3 length: 15 amino acids. In nucleotides, the CDR3 is TGTGTCAGCAGTTTGGAGGGAAGGAGGACAGATACGCAGTATTTT. Its protein product is CVSSLEGRRTDTQYF.

The chain recombines TRBV19 with TRBJ2-2; a weak D match, TRBD1 (5 bases). There are 12 residues in the CDR3. The germline V gene has CDR1 LNHDA and CDR2 SQIVND (reference sequence). Between the trimmed V and J ends, which lost 9 bases and 3 bases, there was a span of 8 bases. This CDR3 reads CASDSYTGELFF. CDR3 nucleotides: TGTGCCAGCGACAGTTACACCGGGGAGCTGTTTTTT.

This clonotype was observed a few times. The chain combines TRBV20-1 with TRBJ1-1; D gene ambiguous. The V and J ends lost 7 bases and 1 base respectively, with 7 bases between them. Germline CDR1 DFQATT, CDR2 SNEGSKA (reference sequence). This CDR3 spans 11 amino acids. Written as DNA, the CDR3 is TGCAGTGTGGCTGGGAACACTGAAGCTTTCTTT. It translates to CSVAGNTEAFF.

The CDR3 reads CATREGVPDTQYF. The CDR3 DNA reads as TGTGCTACGAGGGAGGGGGTCCCAGATACGCAGTATTTT. V is TRBV5-6 and J is TRBJ2-3, with D maybe TRBD2 (7 bases). The CDR3 spans 13 residues. CDR1 is SGHDT, CDR2 YYEEEE, per germline. The full variable domain, its missing parts supplied by reference TRBV5-6 and TRBJ2-3, is DAGVTQSPTHLIKTRGQQVTLRCSPKSGHDTVSWYQQALGQGPQFIFQYYEEEERQRGNFPDRFSGHQFPNYSSELNVNALLLGDSALYLCATREGVPDTQYFGPGTRLTVL.

The chain combines TRBV2 with TRBJ2-7; 7 bases align to TRBD1. Germline CDR1 and CDR2: SNHLY and FYNNEI. The CDR3 extends over 15 amino acids. V shed 3 bases, J shed 0 bases, and the junction held 5 bases outside the gene matches. CDR3 bases: TGTGCCAGCAGTGATAGGGGGCGTCTCTCCTACGAGCAGTACGTC. Its translation: CASSDRGRLSYEQYV.

This clonotype appeared a few times. The chain couples TRBV6-6 to TRBJ2-3; the match to TRBD1 covers 9 bases. CDR3 length equals 15 residues. The germline V gene encodes CDR1 MNHNY and CDR2 SVGAGI (reference sequence). Trimming removed 6 bases from V and 6 bases from J; junction bases left unmatched: 10. The CDR3 sequence is CASSNRDRDDDTQYF. CDR3 bases: TGTGCCAGCAGCAACCGGGACAGGGATGATGATACGCAGTATTTT.

This chain links TRBV11-2 with TRBJ2-7, with D hard to call. CDR1 and CDR2 (germline): SGHAT, FQNNGV. The CDR3 covers 15 residues. V lost 1 base, J lost 0 bases, and 10 bases lay in between. CDR3 DNA: TGTGCCAGCAGCTTAGGGCTGTGGAGCTCCTACGAGCAGTACGTC. It codes for CASSLGLWSSYEQYV.

The chain joins TRBV12-3 or TRBV12-4 to TRBJ2-1; a possible D gene is TRBD2 (6 bases). Trimming cost V 7 bases and J 7 bases, with 17 bases left between them. The CDR3 totals 14 residues. The CDR3 spells CASIPWAGWNEQFF. In nucleotides, the CDR3 is TGTGCCAGCATTCCGTGGGCGGGGTGGAATGAGCAGTTCTTC.

As for this clonotype: One base away lies a much larger clone, so this may be a sequencing read error. Here the CDR3 reads CASSLNVGAHEQFF. The CDR3 DNA reads as TGTGCCAGCAGCTTAAATGTGGGGGCCCATGAGCAGTTCTTC. The V and J genes are TRBV7-3 and TRBJ2-1; perhaps TRBD1 as D (6 bases). V was trimmed by 1 base and J by 8 bases, leaving 12 bases between them. CDR1 SGHTA and CDR2 FQGTGA come from the germline V gene. This CDR3 contains 14 residues.